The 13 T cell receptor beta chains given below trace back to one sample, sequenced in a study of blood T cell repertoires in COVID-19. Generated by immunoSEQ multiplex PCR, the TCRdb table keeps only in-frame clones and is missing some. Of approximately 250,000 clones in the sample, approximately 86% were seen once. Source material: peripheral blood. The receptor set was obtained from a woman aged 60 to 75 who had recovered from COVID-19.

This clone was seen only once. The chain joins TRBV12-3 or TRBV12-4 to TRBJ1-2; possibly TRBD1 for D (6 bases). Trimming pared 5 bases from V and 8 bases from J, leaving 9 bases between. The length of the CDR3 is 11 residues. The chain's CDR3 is CASSRQAGYTF. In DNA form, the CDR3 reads TGTGCCAGCAGTAGACAGGCCGGCTACACCTTC.

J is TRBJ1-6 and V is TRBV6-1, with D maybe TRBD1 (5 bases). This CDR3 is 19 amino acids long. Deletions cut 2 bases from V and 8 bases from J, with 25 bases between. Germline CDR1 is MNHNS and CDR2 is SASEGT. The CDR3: CASSEWAGFLSTADSPLHF. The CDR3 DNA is TGTGCCAGCAGTGAATGGGCAGGGTTTTTATCGACAGCCGATTCACCCCTCCACTTT.

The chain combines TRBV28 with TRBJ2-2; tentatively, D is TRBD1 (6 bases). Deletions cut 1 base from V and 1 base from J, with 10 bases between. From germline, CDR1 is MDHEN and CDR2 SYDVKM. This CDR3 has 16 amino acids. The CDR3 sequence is CASSLLGRGNTGELFF. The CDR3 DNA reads TGTGCCAGCAGTTTATTGGGCAGGGGGAACACCGGGGAGCTGTTTTTT. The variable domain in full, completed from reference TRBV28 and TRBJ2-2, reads DVKVTQSSRYLVKRTGEKVFLECVQDMDHENMFWYRQDPGLGLRLIYFSYDVKMKEKGDIPEGYSVSREKKERFSLILESASTNQTSMYLCASSLLGRGNTGELFFGEGSRLTVL.

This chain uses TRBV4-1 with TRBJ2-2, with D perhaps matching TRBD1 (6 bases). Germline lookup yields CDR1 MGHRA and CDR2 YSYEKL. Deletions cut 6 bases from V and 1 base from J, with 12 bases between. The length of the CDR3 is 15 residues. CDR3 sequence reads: CASSKPGQNTGELFF. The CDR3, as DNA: TGCGCCAGCAGTAAACCGGGACAGAACACCGGGGAGCTGTTTTTT.

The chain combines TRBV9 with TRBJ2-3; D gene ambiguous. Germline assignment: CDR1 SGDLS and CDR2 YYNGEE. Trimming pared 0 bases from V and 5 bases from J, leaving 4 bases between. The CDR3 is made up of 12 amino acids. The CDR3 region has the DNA TGTGCCAGCAGCGTAGGAGAAGATACGCAGTATTTT. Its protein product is CASSVGEDTQYF.

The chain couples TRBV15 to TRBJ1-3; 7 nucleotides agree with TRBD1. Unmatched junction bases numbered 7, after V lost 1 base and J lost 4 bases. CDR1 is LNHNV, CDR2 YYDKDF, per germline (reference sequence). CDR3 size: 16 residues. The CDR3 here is CATSRGGTAGGNTIYF. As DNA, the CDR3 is TGTGCCACCAGCAGAGGGGGGACAGCCGGAGGAAACACCATATATTTT. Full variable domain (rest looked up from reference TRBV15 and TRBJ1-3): DAMVIQNPRYQVTQFGKPVTLSCSQTLNHNVMYWYQQKSSQAPKLLFHYYDKDFNNEADTPDNFQSRRPNTSFCFLDIRSPGLGDTAMYLCATSRGGTAGGNTIYFGEGSWLTVV.

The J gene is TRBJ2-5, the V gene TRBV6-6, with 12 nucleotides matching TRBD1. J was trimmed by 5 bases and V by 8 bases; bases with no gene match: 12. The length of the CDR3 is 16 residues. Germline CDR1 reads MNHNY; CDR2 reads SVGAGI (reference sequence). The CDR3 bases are TGTGCCAGCGGCCCAACATGGGACAGGGGGCCGGAGACCCAGTACTTC. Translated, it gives CASGPTWDRGPETQYF.

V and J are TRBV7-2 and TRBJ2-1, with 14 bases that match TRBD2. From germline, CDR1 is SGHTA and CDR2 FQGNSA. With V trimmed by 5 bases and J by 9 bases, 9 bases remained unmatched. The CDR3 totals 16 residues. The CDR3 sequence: CASSLMGLAGVVEQFF. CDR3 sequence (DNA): TGTGCCAGCAGCCTGATGGGACTAGCGGGGGTGGTTGAGCAGTTCTTC.

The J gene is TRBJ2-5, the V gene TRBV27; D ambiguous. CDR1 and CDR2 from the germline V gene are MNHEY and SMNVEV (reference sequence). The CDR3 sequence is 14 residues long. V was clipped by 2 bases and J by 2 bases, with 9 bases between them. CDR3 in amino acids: CASSLITKQETQYF. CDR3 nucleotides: TGTGCCAGCAGTTTAATCACTAAACAAGAGACCCAGTACTTC.

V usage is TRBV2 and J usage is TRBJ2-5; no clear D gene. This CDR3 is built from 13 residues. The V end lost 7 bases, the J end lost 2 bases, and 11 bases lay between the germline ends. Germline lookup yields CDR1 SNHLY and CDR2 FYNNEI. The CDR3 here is CASNPYEQETQYF. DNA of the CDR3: TGTGCCAGCAATCCCTATGAACAAGAGACCCAGTACTTC.

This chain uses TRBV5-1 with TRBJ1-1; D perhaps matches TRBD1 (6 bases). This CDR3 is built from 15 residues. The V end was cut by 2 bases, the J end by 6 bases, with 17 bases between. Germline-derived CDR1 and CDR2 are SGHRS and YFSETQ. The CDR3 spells CASSFRQEGAPEAFF. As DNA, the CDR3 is TGCGCCAGCAGCTTTCGACAGGAAGGGGCGCCTGAAGCTTTCTTT. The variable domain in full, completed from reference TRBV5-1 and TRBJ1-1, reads KAGVTQTPRYLIKTRGQQVTLSCSPISGHRSVSWYQQTPGQGLQFLFEYFSETQRNKGNFPGRFSGRQFSNSRSEMNVSTLELGDSALYLCASSFRQEGAPEAFFGQGTRLTVV.

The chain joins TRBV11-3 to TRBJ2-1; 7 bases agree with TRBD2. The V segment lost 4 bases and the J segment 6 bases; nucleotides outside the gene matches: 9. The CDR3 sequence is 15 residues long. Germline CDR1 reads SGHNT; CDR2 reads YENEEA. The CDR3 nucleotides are TGTGCCAGCAGCTCAAAGCGGGGCGATAGCAATGAGCAGTTCTTC. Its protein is CASSSKRGDSNEQFF.

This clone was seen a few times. The CDR3 reads CASSYKGARSPLHF. CDR3 sequence (DNA): TGTGCCAGCAGCTATAAGGGGGCAAGATCACCCCTCCACTTT. The chain couples TRBV7-8 to TRBJ1-6, with 7 bases aligning to TRBD1. V lost 4 bases to trimming and J lost 10 bases; unmatched junction nucleotides: 7. Per germline, CDR1 SGHVS and CDR2 FQNEAQ. The CDR3 is 14 amino acids.